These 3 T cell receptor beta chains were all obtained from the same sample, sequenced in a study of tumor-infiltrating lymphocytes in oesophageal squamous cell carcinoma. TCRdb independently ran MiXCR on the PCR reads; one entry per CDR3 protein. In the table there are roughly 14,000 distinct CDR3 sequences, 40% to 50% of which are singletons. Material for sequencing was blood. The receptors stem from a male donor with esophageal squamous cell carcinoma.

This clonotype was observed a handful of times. The CDR3 nucleotides read TGTGCCAGCAGCCGAGGACAGGGGATCACAGATACGCAGTATTTT. The encoded protein is CASSRGQGITDTQYF. The chain carries TRBV3-1 and TRBJ2-3; 9 bases match TRBD1. The CDR3 sequence is 15 residues long. V lost 4 bases, J lost 2 bases, and 4 bases stayed unmatched. Germline-derived CDR1 and CDR2 are LGHDT and YNNKEL (reference sequence).

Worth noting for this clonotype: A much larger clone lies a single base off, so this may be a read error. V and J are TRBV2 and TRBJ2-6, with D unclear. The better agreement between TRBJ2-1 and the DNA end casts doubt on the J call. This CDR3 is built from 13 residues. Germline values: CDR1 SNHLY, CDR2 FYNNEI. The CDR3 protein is CASSTDLYYEQFF. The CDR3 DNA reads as TGTGCCAGCAGCACGGACCTCTACTACGAGCAGTTCTTC.

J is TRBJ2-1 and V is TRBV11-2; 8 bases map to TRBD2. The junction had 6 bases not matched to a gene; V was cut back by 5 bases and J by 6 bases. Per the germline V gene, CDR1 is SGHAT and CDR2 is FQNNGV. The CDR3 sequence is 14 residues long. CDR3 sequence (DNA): TGTGCCAGCAGCCGTAGCGGGATGGCCAATGAGCAGTTCTTC. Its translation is CASSRSGMANEQFF.